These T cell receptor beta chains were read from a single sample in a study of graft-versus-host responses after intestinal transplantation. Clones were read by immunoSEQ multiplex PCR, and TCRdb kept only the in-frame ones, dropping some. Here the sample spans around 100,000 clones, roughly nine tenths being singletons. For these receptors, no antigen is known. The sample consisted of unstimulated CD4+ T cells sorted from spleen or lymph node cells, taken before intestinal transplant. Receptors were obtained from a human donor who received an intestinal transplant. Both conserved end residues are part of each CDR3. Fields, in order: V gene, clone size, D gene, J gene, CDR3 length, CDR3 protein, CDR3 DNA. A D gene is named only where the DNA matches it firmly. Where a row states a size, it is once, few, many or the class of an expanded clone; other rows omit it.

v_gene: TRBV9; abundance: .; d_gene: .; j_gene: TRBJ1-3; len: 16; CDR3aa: CASSVVIREEGNTIYF; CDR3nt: TGTGCCAGCAGCGTAGTTATCAGGGAGGAAGGAAACACCATATATTTT
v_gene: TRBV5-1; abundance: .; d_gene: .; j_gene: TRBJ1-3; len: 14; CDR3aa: CASSLSGSGNTIYF; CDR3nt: TGCGCCAGCAGCTTGTCAGGGTCTGGAAACACCATATATTTT
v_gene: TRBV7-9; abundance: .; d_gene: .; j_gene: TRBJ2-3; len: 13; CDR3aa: CASSLEWTDTQYF; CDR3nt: TGTGCCAGCAGCTTAGAGTGGACGGATACGCAGTATTTT
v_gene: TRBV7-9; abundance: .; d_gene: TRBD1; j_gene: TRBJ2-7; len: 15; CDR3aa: CASSPGQGSSYEQYF; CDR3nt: TGTGCCAGCAGCCCCGGACAGGGTAGCTCCTACGAGCAGTACTTC
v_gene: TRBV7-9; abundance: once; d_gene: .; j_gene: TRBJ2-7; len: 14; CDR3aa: CASSLSWQSHEQYF; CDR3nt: TGTGCCAGCAGCTTATCCTGGCAGTCCCACGAGCAGTACTTC
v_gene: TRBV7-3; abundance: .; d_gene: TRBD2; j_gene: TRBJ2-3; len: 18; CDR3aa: CASSPRPMLAGTTDTQYF; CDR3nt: TGTGCCAGCAGCCCACGGCCTATGCTAGCGGGGACCACAGATACGCAGTATTTT
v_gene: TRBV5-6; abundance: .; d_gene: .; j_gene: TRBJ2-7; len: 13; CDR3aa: CASSLGRLYEQYF; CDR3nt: TGTGCCAGCAGCTTGGGTCGGCTCTACGAGCAGTACTTC
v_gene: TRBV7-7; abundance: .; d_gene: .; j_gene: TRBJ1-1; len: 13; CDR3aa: CASSFQMNTEAFF; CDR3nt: TGTGCCAGCAGCTTTCAGATGAACACTGAAGCTTTCTTT
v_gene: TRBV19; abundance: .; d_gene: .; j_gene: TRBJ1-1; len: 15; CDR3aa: CASSLPGTVNTEAFF; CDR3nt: TGTGCCAGTAGTCTCCCCGGGACGGTGAACACTGAAGCTTTCTTT
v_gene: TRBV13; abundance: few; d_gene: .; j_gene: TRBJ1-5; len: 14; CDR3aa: CASSLGQDNQPQHF; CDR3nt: TGTGCCAGCAGCTTAGGACAGGACAATCAGCCCCAGCATTTT
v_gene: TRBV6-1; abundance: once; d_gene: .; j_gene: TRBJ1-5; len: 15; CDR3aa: CASSEVVGSNQPQHF; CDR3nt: TGTGCCAGCAGTGAAGTTGTGGGTAGCAATCAGCCCCAGCATTTT
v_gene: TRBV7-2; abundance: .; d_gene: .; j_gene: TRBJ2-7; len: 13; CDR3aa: CASSFGRAYEQYF; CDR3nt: TGTGCCAGCAGCTTTGGCAGGGCCTACGAGCAGTACTTC
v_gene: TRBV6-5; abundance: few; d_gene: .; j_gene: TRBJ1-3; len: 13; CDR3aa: CASRGFTGNTIYF; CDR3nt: TGTGCCAGCAGAGGGTTCACTGGAAACACCATATATTTT
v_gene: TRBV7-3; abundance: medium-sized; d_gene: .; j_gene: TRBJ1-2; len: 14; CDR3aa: CASSLTGQGGGYTF; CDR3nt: TGTGCCAGCAGCTTAACGGGGCAGGGAGGCGGCTACACCTTC
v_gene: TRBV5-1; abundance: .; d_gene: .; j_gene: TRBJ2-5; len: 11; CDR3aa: CASSSQETQYF; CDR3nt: TGCGCCAGCAGCTCCCAAGAGACCCAGTACTTC
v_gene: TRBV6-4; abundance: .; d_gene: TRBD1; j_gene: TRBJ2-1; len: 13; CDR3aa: CASSRQGGYEQFF; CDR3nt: TGTGCCAGCAGTCGACAGGGGGGTTATGAGCAGTTCTTC
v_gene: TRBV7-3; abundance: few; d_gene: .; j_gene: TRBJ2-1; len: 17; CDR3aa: CASSLNIRGSSYNEQFF; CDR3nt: TGTGCCAGCAGCTTAAATATTAGAGGAAGCTCCTACAATGAGCAGTTCTTC
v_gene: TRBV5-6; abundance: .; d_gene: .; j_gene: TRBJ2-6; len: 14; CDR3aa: CASSDTSGANVLTF; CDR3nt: TGTGCCAGCAGCGATACCTCTGGGGCCAACGTCCTGACTTTC
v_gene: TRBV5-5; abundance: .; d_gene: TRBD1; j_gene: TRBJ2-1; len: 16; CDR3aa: CASSKPTGGSYNEQFF; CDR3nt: TGTGCCAGCAGCAAGCCTACAGGGGGCTCCTACAATGAGCAGTTCTTC
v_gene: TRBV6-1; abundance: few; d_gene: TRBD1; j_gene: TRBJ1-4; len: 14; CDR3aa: CASGKGQANEKLFF; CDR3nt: TGTGCCAGCGGTAAGGGACAGGCTAATGAAAAACTGTTTTTT
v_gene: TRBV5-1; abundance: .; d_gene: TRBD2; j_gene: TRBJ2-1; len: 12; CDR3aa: CASSLIAGGQFF; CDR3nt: TGCGCCAGCAGCCTCATAGCGGGGGGGCAGTTCTTC
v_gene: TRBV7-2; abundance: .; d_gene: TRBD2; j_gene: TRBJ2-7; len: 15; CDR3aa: CASSAGLAGGYEQYF; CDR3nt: TGTGCCAGCAGCGCTGGCTTAGCGGGAGGCTACGAGCAGTACTTC
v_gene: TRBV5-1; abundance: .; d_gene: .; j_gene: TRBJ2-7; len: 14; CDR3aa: CASSLQASYNEQYF; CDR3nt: TGCGCCAGCAGCTTGCAGGCCTCATACAACGAGCAGTACTTC
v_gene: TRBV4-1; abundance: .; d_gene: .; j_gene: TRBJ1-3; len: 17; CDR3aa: CASSQDGYGVAGNTIYF; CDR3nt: TGCGCCAGCAGCCAAGATGGGTACGGGGTTGCTGGAAACACCATATATTTT
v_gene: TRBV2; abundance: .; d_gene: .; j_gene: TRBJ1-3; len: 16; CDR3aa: CASSVTPTGPGNTIYF; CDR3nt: TGTGCCAGCAGTGTGACCCCTACAGGGCCTGGAAACACCATATATTTT
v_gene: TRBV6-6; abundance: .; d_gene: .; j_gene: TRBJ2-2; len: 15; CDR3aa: CASSYRPRHTGELFF; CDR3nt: TGTGCCAGCAGTTACCGACCACGACACACCGGGGAGCTGTTTTTT
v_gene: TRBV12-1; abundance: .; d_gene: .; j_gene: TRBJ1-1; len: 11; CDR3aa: CASSLGTEAFF; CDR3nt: TGTGCCAGCAGCTTAGGGACAGAAGCTTTCTTT
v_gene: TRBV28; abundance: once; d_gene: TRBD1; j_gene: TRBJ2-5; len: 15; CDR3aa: CASSLPDRGRVTQYF; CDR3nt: TGTGCCAGCAGTTTACCAGACAGGGGCCGCGTGACCCAGTACTTC
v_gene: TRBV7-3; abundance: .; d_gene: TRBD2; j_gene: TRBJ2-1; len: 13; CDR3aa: CASGLAGNNEQFF; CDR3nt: TGTGCCTCTGGGTTAGCGGGGAACAATGAGCAGTTCTTC
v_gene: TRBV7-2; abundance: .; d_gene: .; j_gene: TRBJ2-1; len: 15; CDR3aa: CASSWRESSYNEQFF; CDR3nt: TGTGCCAGCAGCTGGCGGGAAAGCTCCTACAATGAGCAGTTCTTC
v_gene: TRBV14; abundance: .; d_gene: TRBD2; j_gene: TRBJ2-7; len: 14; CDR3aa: CASSQDYGTSFAYF; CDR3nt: TGTGCCAGCAGCCAAGATTATGGGACTAGCTTTGCATACTTC
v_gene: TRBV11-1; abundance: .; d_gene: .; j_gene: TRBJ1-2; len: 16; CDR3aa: CASSLGPDRLFYGYTF; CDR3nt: TGTGCCAGCAGCTTAGGCCCAGACAGGCTCTTCTATGGCTACACCTTC
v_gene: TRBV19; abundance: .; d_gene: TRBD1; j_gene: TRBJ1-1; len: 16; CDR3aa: CASSKIGGALNTEAFF; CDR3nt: TGTGCCAGTAGTAAAATAGGGGGCGCGCTGAACACTGAAGCTTTCTTT
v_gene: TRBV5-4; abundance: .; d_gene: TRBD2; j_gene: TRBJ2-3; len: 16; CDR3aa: CASSLDLAGGPDTQYF; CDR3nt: TGTGCCAGCAGCTTGGATCTAGCGGGAGGGCCTGATACGCAGTATTTT
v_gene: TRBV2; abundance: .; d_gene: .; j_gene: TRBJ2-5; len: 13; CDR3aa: CASSERGWKTQYF; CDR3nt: TGTGCCAGCAGTGAGAGGGGGTGGAAGACCCAGTACTTC
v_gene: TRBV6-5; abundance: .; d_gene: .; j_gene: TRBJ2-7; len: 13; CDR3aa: CASRAGTIYEQYF; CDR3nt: TGTGCCAGCAGAGCCGGGACAATCTACGAGCAGTACTTC
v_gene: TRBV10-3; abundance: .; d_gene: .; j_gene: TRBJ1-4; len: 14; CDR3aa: CAISEGGLNEKLFF; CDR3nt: TGTGCCATCAGTGAGGGAGGGCTGAATGAAAAACTGTTTTTT
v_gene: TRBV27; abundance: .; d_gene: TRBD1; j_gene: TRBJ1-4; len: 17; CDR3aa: CASSFGTGEILGGKLFF; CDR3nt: TGTGCCAGCAGTTTCGGGACAGGGGAAATCCTCGGGGGAAAACTGTTTTTT
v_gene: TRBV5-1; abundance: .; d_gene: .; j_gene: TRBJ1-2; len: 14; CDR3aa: CASSLDGESYGYTF; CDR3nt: TGCGCCAGCAGCTTGGACGGAGAATCCTATGGCTACACCTTC
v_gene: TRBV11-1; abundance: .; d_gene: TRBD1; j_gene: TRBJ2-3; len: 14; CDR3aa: CASSMGQVVEEGGF; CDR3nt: TGTGCCAGCAGCATGGGACAGGTGGTGGAGGAAGGTGGTTTT
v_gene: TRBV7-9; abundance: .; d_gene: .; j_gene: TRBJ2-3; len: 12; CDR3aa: CASSSTGDTQYF; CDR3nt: TGTGCCAGCAGCAGTACGGGAGATACGCAGTATTTT
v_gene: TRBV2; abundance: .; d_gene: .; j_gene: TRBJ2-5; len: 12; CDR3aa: CASGGAGETQYF; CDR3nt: TGTGCCAGCGGGGGGGCCGGAGAGACCCAGTACTTC
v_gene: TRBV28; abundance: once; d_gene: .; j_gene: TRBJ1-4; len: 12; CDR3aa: CASRGGGEKLFF; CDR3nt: TGTGCCAGCCGCGGGGGAGGGGAAAAACTGTTTTTT
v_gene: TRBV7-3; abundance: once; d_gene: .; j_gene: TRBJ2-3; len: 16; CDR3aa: CASSPGVAASTDTQYF; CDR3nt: TGTGCCAGCAGCCCCGGAGTAGCGGCTAGCACAGATACGCAGTATTTT
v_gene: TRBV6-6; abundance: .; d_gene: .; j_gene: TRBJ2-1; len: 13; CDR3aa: CASSEGHYNEQFF; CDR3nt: TGTGCCAGCAGTGAGGGCCACTACAATGAGCAGTTCTTC
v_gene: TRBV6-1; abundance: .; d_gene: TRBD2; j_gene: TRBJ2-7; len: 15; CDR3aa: CASRGGLAGFYEQYF; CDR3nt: TGTGCCAGCAGAGGAGGACTAGCGGGGTTCTACGAGCAGTACTTC
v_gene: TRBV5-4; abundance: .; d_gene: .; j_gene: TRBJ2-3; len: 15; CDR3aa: CASSRRVGAQDTQYF; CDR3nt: TGTGCCAGCAGCCGCCGGGTGGGAGCGCAGGATACGCAGTATTTT
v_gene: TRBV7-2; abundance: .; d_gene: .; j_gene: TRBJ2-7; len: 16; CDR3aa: CASSLEIRVARYEQYF; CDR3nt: TGTGCCAGCAGCTTAGAAATCCGGGTAGCACGCTACGAGCAGTACTTC
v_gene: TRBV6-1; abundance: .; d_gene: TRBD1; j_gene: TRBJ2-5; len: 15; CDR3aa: CASSSDRVTFETQYF; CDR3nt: TGTGCCAGCAGCTCCGACAGGGTTACGTTCGAGACCCAGTACTTC
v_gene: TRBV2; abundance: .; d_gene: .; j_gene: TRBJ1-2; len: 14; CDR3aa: CASSVYRADYGYTF; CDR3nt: TGTGCCAGCAGTGTGTACAGGGCGGACTATGGCTACACCTTC
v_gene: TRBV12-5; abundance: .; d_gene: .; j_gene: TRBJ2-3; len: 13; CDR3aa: CASGLARPDTQYF; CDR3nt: TGTGCTAGTGGTTTGGCCAGGCCAGATACGCAGTATTTT
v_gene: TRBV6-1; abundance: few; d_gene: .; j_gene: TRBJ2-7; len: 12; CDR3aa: CASSEVSYEQYF; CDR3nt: TGTGCCAGCAGTGAAGTCTCCTACGAGCAGTACTTC
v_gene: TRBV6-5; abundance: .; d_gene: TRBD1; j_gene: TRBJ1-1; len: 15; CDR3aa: CASSYRRGLGTEAFF; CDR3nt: TGTGCCAGCAGCTATCGCAGGGGGCTGGGTACTGAAGCTTTCTTT
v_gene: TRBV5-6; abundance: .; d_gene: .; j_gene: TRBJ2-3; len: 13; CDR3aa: CASSRPDTDTQYF; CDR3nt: TGTGCCAGCAGCAGGCCAGACACAGATACGCAGTATTTT
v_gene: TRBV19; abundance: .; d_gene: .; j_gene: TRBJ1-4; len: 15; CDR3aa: CASSRTFWGNEKLFF; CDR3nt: TGTGCCAGTAGTAGGACCTTCTGGGGTAATGAAAAACTGTTTTTT